This T cell receptor (beta chain) was recorded in a study of OX40 agonist ivuxolimab in advanced cancers. As concerns this clone: Its specificity is unknown.

Peripheral blood came from all dose cohorts at three timepoints. Some clones are missing from TCRdb's copy, which holds only in-frame ones; the method was immunoSEQ multiplex PCR. The sample records tens of thousands of clones, more than 85% being singletons. General study results and limits: There was clonal expansion of CD4+ and CD8+ blood T cells by week 6 at 0.1 to 3.0 mg/kg.

V lost 1 base to trimming and J lost 2 bases, with 12 bases between them. Germline V lookup: CDR1 KGHSH, CDR2 LQKENI. CDR3 size: 15 residues. The chain employs TRBV18 and TRBJ2-7; D is perhaps TRBD2 (5 bases). Material: CD4+ or CD8+ T cells sorted from blood, obtained in a trial of the OX40 agonist ivuxolimab. This TCR came from an adult with an advanced solid tumor such as melanoma, head and neck, liver or kidney cancer. CDR3 DNA: TGTGCCAGCTCACCACGGGAGTCCCTCACCTACGAGCAGTACTTC. Encoded protein: CASSPRESLTYEQYF.